One sample yielded the 16 T cell receptor beta chains listed below, sequenced in a study of blood T cell repertoires in COVID-19. The data were produced by immunoSEQ multiplex PCR, yet TCRdb's version contains in-frame clones alone and is incomplete. Of over 90,000 clones listed, approximately 86% are singletons. Sequenced material: peripheral blood. All receptors derive from a man older than 75 with acute or convalescent COVID-19.

V is TRBV29-1 and J is TRBJ2-2; 8 nucleotides agree with TRBD2. This CDR3 is built from 13 residues. Trimming at V came to 6 bases and at J to 7 bases, leaving 7 bases not matched to a gene. Looked up from germline, CDR1 is SQVTM and CDR2 is ANQGSEA. CDR3 in DNA: TGCAGCGTCGACCTTAGCGGGAACGGGGAGCTGTTTTTT. Residues: CSVDLSGNGELFF.

This clone was observed a single time. The rearrangement uses TRBV27 and TRBJ1-1; no clear D gene. With 5 bases removed from V and 2 bases from J, the gap between germline ends came to 12 bases. The CDR3 is 14 residues long. Germline-derived CDR1 and CDR2 are MNHEY and SMNVEV (reference sequence). The CDR3, as DNA: TGTGCCAGCAGTCTTTCCAGCGTAAACACTGAAGCTTTCTTT. Translated, it gives CASSLSSVNTEAFF.

This chain uses TRBV25-1 with TRBJ2-1, with D possibly matching TRBD1 (6 bases). Germline V gene lookup returns CDR1 MGHDK and CDR2 SYGVNS. The CDR3 is 16 residues long. V was cut by 3 bases and J by 7 bases, with 19 bases left in between. The CDR3 DNA reads as TGTGCCAGCAGTGATCAGACAGGCCGCCAGGGGAATGAGCAGTTCTTC. As protein: CASSDQTGRQGNEQFF.

This chain joins TRBV6-4 and TRBJ2-3, with a tentative D call TRBD2 (6 bases). CDR3 length: 16 residues. Germline V gene lookup returns CDR1 MRHNA and CDR2 SNTAGT. V lost 10 bases, J lost 6 bases, and 26 bases lay in between. CDR3 coding DNA: TGTGCCACCCACGTCCTTCCGCGGGGTGAATGGGATACGCAGTATTTT. This translates into CATHVLPRGEWDTQYF.

The chain is built from TRBV9 and TRBJ1-4; 12 positions match TRBD1. Trimming removed 3 bases from V and 2 bases from J; junction bases left unmatched: 8. In germline, CDR1 is SGDLS, CDR2 YYNGEE. The CDR3 is made up of 18 amino acids. In DNA form, the CDR3 reads TGTGCCAGCAGCGCCGGGACAGGGGGCTTTCGGACTAATGAAAAACTGTTTTTT. The encoded protein is CASSAGTGGFRTNEKLFF.

By share, this clone ranks as medium-sized. This chain joins TRBV5-8 and TRBJ1-3, with no clear D. Germline values: CDR1 SGHTS, CDR2 YDEGEE. The CDR3 length is 15 residues. V lost 2 bases to trimming and J lost 2 bases, with 11 bases between them. In DNA form, the CDR3 reads TGTGCCAGCAGCTTTGGGAGGGATCCTGGAAACACCATATATTTT. Its protein product is CASSFGRDPGNTIYF.

This clone has only one observation. The chain combines TRBV15 with TRBJ1-5; D unclear. CDR3 length: 15 amino acids. V gave up 0 bases and J gave up 0 bases, with 6 bases separating them. CDR1 is LNHNV and CDR2 is YYDKDF in the germline V gene (reference sequence). The DNA for the CDR3 is TGTGCCACCAGCAGAGATATGTTTAGCAATCAGCCCCAGCATTTT. It yields the protein CATSRDMFSNQPQHF.

The sample holds a few counts of this clone. The genes are TRBV12-3 or TRBV12-4 and TRBJ2-1; TRBD2 might be the D (5 bases). V dropped 1 base and J dropped 15 bases, with 16 bases sitting between them. CDR3 length equals 13 residues. Written as DNA, the CDR3 is TGTGCCAGCAGTTTAGGTGTAGTCGGGAAGGCGTTCTTC. Protein product: CASSLGVVGKAFF.

The rearrangement links TRBV19 to TRBJ1-5; tentative D call: TRBD1 (6 bases). This CDR3 region has 13 residues. From germline, CDR1 is LNHDA and CDR2 SQIVND (reference sequence). Deletions cut 6 bases from V and 3 bases from J, with 9 bases between. The CDR3 is CASRRTVNQPQHF. CDR3 bases: TGTGCCAGTAGAAGGACAGTCAATCAGCCCCAGCATTTT.

This chain joins TRBV3-1 (or the pseudogene TRBV3-2) and TRBJ2-1; D unresolved. Trimming took off 0 bases at V and 8 bases at J, with 5 bases between the two ends. CDR3 length: 12 amino acids. From germline, CDR1 is LGHDT and CDR2 YNNKEL (reference sequence). CDR3: CASSQDRDEQFF. The CDR3 region has the DNA TGTGCCAGCAGCCAAGATCGAGATGAGCAGTTCTTC.

The chain is built from TRBV6-5 and TRBJ1-5; TRBD1 matches 10 bases. CDR1 MNHEY and CDR2 SVGAGI come from the germline V gene. With V trimmed by 5 bases and J by 6 bases, 4 bases remained unmatched. This CDR3 contains 14 residues. Here the CDR3 reads CASSRDRGLQPQHF. CDR3 DNA: TGTGCCAGCAGTCGAGACAGGGGGCTTCAGCCCCAGCATTTT.

This clone was seen more than once but under ten times. The rearrangement joins TRBV6-6 to TRBJ1-1, with 11 bases lining up with TRBD1. Germline values: CDR1 MNHNY, CDR2 SVGAGI (reference sequence). This CDR3 is built from 14 residues. The V segment lost 6 bases and the J segment 2 bases; nucleotides outside the gene matches: 2. The CDR3: CASRDRGLNTEAFF. The DNA of the CDR3 is TGTGCCAGCAGGGACAGGGGGCTAAACACTGAAGCTTTCTTT.

The J gene is TRBJ2-7, the V gene TRBV7-6; no reliable D call. The V end lost 1 base, the J end lost 1 base, and 5 bases lay between the germline ends. Germline V lookup: CDR1 SGHVS, CDR2 FNYEAQ. The CDR3 sequence is 13 residues long. CDR3: CASSLERSYEQYF. CDR3 DNA sequence: TGTGCCAGCAGCTTAGAACGGTCCTACGAGCAGTACTTC.

The chain joins TRBV6-2 or TRBV6-3 to TRBJ2-1; 14 bases line up with TRBD2. The germline CDR1 and CDR2 sequences are MNHEY and SVGEGT. This CDR3 spans 19 amino acids. V lost 3 bases to trimming and J lost 1 base; unmatched junction nucleotides: 8. As DNA, the CDR3 is TGTGCCAGCAGTTATCCGGGACTAGCGGGAGTAGGGTCCTACAATGAGCAGTTCTTC. It yields the protein CASSYPGLAGVGSYNEQFF.

This clone was seen just once. This chain uses TRBV5-5 with TRBJ2-2; D remains unclear. Between the trimmed V and J ends, which lost 6 bases and 0 bases, there was a span of 15 bases. This CDR3 is 16 amino acids long. The germline V gene encodes CDR1 SGHKS and CDR2 YYEKEE (reference sequence). CDR3 region: CASTPSGSSNTGELFF. The CDR3 DNA sequence: TGTGCCAGCACCCCTTCTGGCAGTTCGAACACCGGGGAGCTGTTTTTT.

The rearrangement uses TRBV3-1 (or the pseudogene TRBV3-2) and TRBJ1-1; 7 bases fit TRBD1. The CDR3 sequence is 15 residues long. V was pared by 4 bases and J by 11 bases, with 16 bases of the junction left unmatched. Germline CDR1 LGHDT, CDR2 YNNKEL (reference sequence). In DNA, the CDR3 is TGTGCCAGCAGCCGAAGATTGACAGGGTCGGAATCGGCTTTCTTT. This codes for CASSRRLTGSESAFF.